This T cell receptor beta chain was retrieved from a study of response to subunit inactivated influenza vaccine. The germline V gene has CDR1 MGHDK and CDR2 SYGVNS. The trim removed 2 bases at V and 0 bases at J, leaving 4 bases unmatched. The CDR3 runs 15 residues. This clonotype was detected a few times. TCRdb passed the RT-PCR reads through MiXCR, listing each CDR3 protein once. Among some 150,000 distinct CDR3 sequences listed, roughly 12% were seen once. This same sample was also taken into another study, of T cells expressing NK-cell markers. Per that paper: UMIs accompanied the 5'RACE template switching by which TCR beta cDNA was made. Repertoires of TCR beta were obtained from T cells sorted as CD3+CD56+NKG2C+, CD3+CD56+NKG2C- and CD3+CD56-NKG2C+. Eight donors were sequenced, of whom seven were HCMV-seropositive, while the remaining one was HCMV-seronegative.

The sequence came from a man between 45 and 60 years old who received an inactivated influenza vaccine. The V call is TRBV25-1, the J call TRBJ2-7, with 7 bases aligning to TRBD2. The material was CD8+ T cells sorted from PBMCs, obtained 12 days after vaccination. The CDR3: CASSEVGGDSYEQYF. CDR3 nucleotide sequence: TGTGCCAGCAGTGAAGTGGGGGGGGACTCCTACGAGCAGTACTTC.